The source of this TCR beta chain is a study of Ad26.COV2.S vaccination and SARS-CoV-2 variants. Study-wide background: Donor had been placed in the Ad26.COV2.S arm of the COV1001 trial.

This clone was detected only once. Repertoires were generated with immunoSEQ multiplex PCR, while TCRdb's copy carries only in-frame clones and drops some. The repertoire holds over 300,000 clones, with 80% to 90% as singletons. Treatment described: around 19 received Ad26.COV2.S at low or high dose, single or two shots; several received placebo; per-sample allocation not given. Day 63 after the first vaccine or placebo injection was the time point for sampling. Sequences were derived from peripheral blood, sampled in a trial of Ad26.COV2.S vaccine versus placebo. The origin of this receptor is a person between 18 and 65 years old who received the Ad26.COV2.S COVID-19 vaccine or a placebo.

CDR3 in amino acids: CASKAWDRNTEAFF. CDR3 nucleotide sequence: TGTGCCAGCAAAGCTTGGGACAGGAACACTGAAGCTTTCTTT. The chain combines TRBV2 with TRBJ1-1, with 7 bases that match TRBD1. V trimming: 7 bases; J trimming: 1 base; junction bases outside the gene matches: 6. The CDR3 spans 14 residues. Germline loops: CDR1 SNHLY, CDR2 FYNNEI.